The 5 T cell receptor beta chains reported below all come from one sample, sequenced in a study of T-cell memory formation after mild COVID-19. TCRdb used MiXCR to reprocess the 5' RACE reads, holding one entry per CDR3 protein. The top ten hold about 12% of the sample, which has a few hundred thousand distinct CDR3 sequences, 20% to 25% seen once. Sequences were obtained from PBMCs or a T cell subset sorted from them (not recorded which). Every receptor here comes from an adult woman who had mild COVID-19 (a few samples of this study predate the infection). Cell type and time point are not known.

The CDR3 DNA is TGTGCCAGCAGCTTAGCCGTAATGGGAGCTCGTCTGTTCTTC. This translates into CASSLAVMGARLFF. The rearrangement uses TRBV7-2 and TRBJ2-1; D is possibly TRBD2 (5 bases). CDR1 and CDR2 (germline): SGHTA, FQGNSA. The V gene lost 0 bases and the J gene lost 15 bases, with 18 bases spanning the gap. CDR3 length: 14 residues. Filled out from reference TRBV7-2 and TRBJ2-1, the complete variable domain reads GAGVSQSPSNKVTEKGKDVELRCDPISGHTALYWYRQSLGQGLEFLIYFQGNSAPDKSGLPSDRFSAERTGGSVSTLTIQRTQQEDSAVYLCASSLAVMGARLFFGPGTRLTVL.

CDR3 DNA sequence: TGTGCCTGGAGTTTGAGGGGGCCCTATGGCTACACCTTC. Protein product: CAWSLRGPYGYTF. The chain uses TRBV30 and TRBJ1-2, with 7 bases identical to TRBD1. J was trimmed by 4 bases and V by 2 bases; bases with no gene match: 4. Germline lookup yields CDR1 GTSNPN and CDR2 SVGIG (reference sequence). There are 13 residues in the CDR3.

The chain links TRBV5-1 to TRBJ2-1, with D possibly matching TRBD1 (6 bases). Germline V gene data show CDR1 as SGHRS and CDR2 as YFSETQ. The CDR3 is 14 amino acids. V shed 0 bases and J shed 12 bases, with 16 bases lying between them. The CDR3 is CASSLGDQPRGQFF. CDR3 DNA sequence: TGCGCCAGCAGCTTGGGGGACCAGCCCAGGGGGCAGTTCTTC.

The chain carries TRBV24-1 and TRBJ2-3, with TRBD2 identical over 13 bases. The germline V gene has CDR1 KGHDR and CDR2 SFDVKD. The J segment lost 5 bases and the V segment lost 2 bases, leaving 9 bases of the junction unmatched. This CDR3 comprises 18 residues. The CDR3 region is CATSDSPGLAGFRDTQYF. As DNA, the CDR3 is TGTGCCACCAGTGATTCCCCGGGACTAGCGGGATTTCGAGATACGCAGTATTTT.

Ten or more counts support this clonotype. The J gene is TRBJ2-1, the V gene TRBV7-3; perhaps TRBD1 as D (5 bases). The germline CDR1 and CDR2 sequences are SGHTA and FQGTGA. The CDR3 is made up of 13 amino acids. V was pared by 5 bases and J by 3 bases, with 8 bases between. This chain's CDR3 is CASSPDSYNEQFF. The CDR3 bases are TGTGCCAGCAGCCCCGACAGCTACAATGAGCAGTTCTTC. Drawing the rest from reference TRBV7-3 and TRBJ2-1, the complete variable domain is GAGVSQTPSNKVTEKGKYVELRCDPISGHTALYWYRQSLGQGPEFLIYFQGTGAADDSGLPNDRFFAVRPEGSVSTLKIQRTERGDSAVYLCASSPDSYNEQFFGPGTRLTVL.